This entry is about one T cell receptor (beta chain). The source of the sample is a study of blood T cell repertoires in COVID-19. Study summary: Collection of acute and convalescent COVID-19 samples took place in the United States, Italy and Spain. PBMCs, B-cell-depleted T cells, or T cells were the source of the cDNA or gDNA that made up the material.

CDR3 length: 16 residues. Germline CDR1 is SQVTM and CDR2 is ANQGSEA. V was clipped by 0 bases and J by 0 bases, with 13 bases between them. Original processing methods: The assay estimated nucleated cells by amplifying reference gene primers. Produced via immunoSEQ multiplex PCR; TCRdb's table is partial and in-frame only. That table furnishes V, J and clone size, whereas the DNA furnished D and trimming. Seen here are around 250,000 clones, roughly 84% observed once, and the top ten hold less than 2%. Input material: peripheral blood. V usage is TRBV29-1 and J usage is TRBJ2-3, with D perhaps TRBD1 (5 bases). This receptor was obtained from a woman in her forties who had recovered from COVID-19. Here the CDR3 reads CSVEEWGPSSTDTQYF. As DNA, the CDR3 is TGCAGCGTTGAAGAGTGGGGCCCCTCTAGCACAGATACGCAGTATTTT.